The entry that follows covers one T cell receptor beta chain sequence. The CDR3 spans 16 residues. Germline V gene lookup returns CDR1 SEHNR and CDR2 FQNEAQ (reference sequence). Trimming at V came to 5 bases and at J to 0 bases, leaving 9 bases not matched to a gene. With 60 Vbeta and 13 Jbeta primers, the PCR was carried out. Data came from immunoSEQ multiplex PCR; TCRdb stores just in-frame clones and leaves some out. The sample consists of over 100,000 clones, roughly 60% of them appearing once. The record originates from a study of cytomegalovirus exposure and HLA in healthy donors. The receptor's source is a human donor in good health. The V gene is TRBV7-9, the J gene TRBJ1-1; 7 nucleotides align to TRBD1. Sample: PBMCs. As DNA, the CDR3 is TGTGCCAGCAGCCCCCGACAGGGTTCGGTGAACACTGAAGCTTTCTTT. This codes for CASSPRQGSVNTEAFF.